This T cell receptor beta chain was profiled in a study of response to subunit inactivated influenza vaccine. Study-level points and caveats: Researchers suggested that each seasonal influenza vaccination recruits few new T cells.

This clonotype was counted only a few times. Its antigen is not identified. TCRdb independently ran MiXCR on the RT-PCR reads; one entry per CDR3 protein. The table records about 480,000 distinct CDR3 sequences, 10% to 15% of them present only once. The V end lost 0 bases, the J end lost 7 bases, and 15 bases lay between the germline ends. CDR3 size: 15 residues. Germline lookup yields CDR1 LGHNA and CDR2 YSLEER. The sample was PBMCs from blood, taken roughly 46 days after vaccination. This clonotype was obtained from a man aged 50-59 years who received an inactivated influenza vaccine. This chain connects TRBV4-3 to TRBJ2-5; D possibly uses TRBD1 or TRBD2 (6 bases each). The CDR3 loop is CASSQDFGGIGTQYF. In DNA, the CDR3 is TGCGCCAGCAGCCAAGATTTCGGGGGCATCGGGACCCAGTACTTC.